This T cell receptor beta chain was captured by sequencing in a study of T cell responses to AZD1222 COVID-19 vaccine. About the study: Some second doses came at about 4 weeks and others at about 12 weeks; these were pooled.

Repertoires were generated with immunoSEQ multiplex PCR, while TCRdb's copy carries only in-frame clones and drops some. The profile shows roughly 44,000 clones, about 83% of them singletons. Germline V lookup: CDR1 SGHTA, CDR2 FQGNSA. The CDR3 is made up of 15 amino acids. Losses at the gene ends were 0 bases for V and 4 bases for J; bases not matched to a gene: 3. Regarding this clone: No antigen is known for it.

General study points: The span of vaccine-associated CD4 TCRs extended across spike, with dominance at 160-218 and 743-854. Recipients of two AZD1222 doses showed rising Spike-specific TCR breadth and depth.

This chain joins TRBV7-2 and TRBJ2-5; 9 bases match TRBD1. The sample consisted of peripheral blood, taken on day 0 of AZD1222 vaccination. This clonotype was obtained from an adult in good health. CDR3: CASSLAGTGRETQYF. DNA for the CDR3: TGTGCCAGCAGCTTAGCGGGGACAGGGCGAGAGACCCAGTACTTC.